This T cell receptor beta chain was recorded in a study of blood T cell repertoires in COVID-19. Study summary: Collection of acute and convalescent COVID-19 samples took place in the United States, Italy and Spain. Sample material is recorded as cDNA or gDNA derived from T cells, B-cell-depleted T cells, or PBMCs.

Under the authors' procedure: The authors estimated nucleated cell counts from reference gene primer amplification. Sequenced by immunoSEQ multiplex PCR; TCRdb stores in-frame clones only, minus some. Clone size and the V and J calls come from that table; the DNA yielded D and trimming. Of some 280,000 clones in the sample, around nine tenths were seen once. J lost 6 bases, V lost 3 bases, and 3 bases had no gene match. The V gene's germline CDR1 is MNHEY and CDR2 SMNVEV (reference sequence). The CDR3 is 13 residues long. The rearrangement links TRBV27 to TRBJ1-2; 8 bases are a match to TRBD1. This clonotype was sampled from a woman in her sixties or seventies with acute or convalescent COVID-19. Sequencing used peripheral blood. The CDR3 loop is CASSFRTGNGYTF. The CDR3 coding sequence is TGTGCCAGCAGTTTCCGGACAGGGAATGGCTACACCTTC.